Listed below are T cell receptor beta chains from one sample, sequenced in a study of response to subunit inactivated influenza vaccine. A single record per CDR3 protein comes from TCRdb applying MiXCR to the RT-PCR reads. The sample has under 950,000 distinct CDR3 sequences; around 20% are singletons. The source was PBMCs from blood, collected roughly 5 days after vaccination. The receptor set was obtained from a man aged 45-60 years who received an inactivated influenza vaccine. Each CDR3 is given with its conserved first and last residue. The D gene is left open where the match is weak. The listing skips clone size in some rows; elsewhere it reads once, few, many or a size class.

D gene	clone size	V gene	J gene	CDR3 DNA	CDR3 protein
NA	NA	TRBV5-1	TRBJ1-1	TGCGCCAGCAGCACCGGTCAGGTAGCAGGCACTGAAGCTTTCTTT	CASSTGQVAGTEAFF
TRBD1	few	TRBV20-1	TRBJ1-6	TGCAGTGCTAGAGCTGGACAGGGTAAACTAAGCTCCTATAATTCACCCCTCCACTTT	CSARAGQGKLSSYNSPLHF
NA	few	TRBV30	TRBJ2-7	TGTGCCTGGGGCATCCCGGGGTATGGCTACGAGCAGTACTTC	CAWGIPGYGYEQYF
NA	few	TRBV27	TRBJ1-1	TGTGCCAGCAGTTTATTGGTGCAACGACAGAGAGGCACTGAAGCTTTCTTT	CASSLLVQRQRGTEAFF
NA	few	TRBV7-9	TRBJ1-2	TGTGCCAGCAGCCCGTGGGACAAGGACTATGGCTACACCTTC	CASSPWDKDYGYTF
TRBD2	NA	TRBV29-1	TRBJ2-2	TGCAGCGTTATGCGGTTAGCGGGAGGTACCGGGGAGCTGTTTTTT	CSVMRLAGGTGELFF
NA	few	TRBV20-1	TRBJ2-1	TGCAGTGCTAGCCCCCCCAGTTATAACCCCTACAATGAGCAGTTCTTC	CSASPPSYNPYNEQFF
NA	few	TRBV5-1	TRBJ1-1	TGCGCCAGCAGCTGGAAGGGCACGGGCGCTGAAGCTTTCTTT	CASSWKGTGAEAFF
NA	few	TRBV6-1	TRBJ2-3	TGTGCCATCAGTGAAGGGTTTCGGGGATCTGGCACAGATACGCAGTATTTT	CAISEGFRGSGTDTQYF
NA	NA	TRBV9	TRBJ2-2	TGTGCCAGCGGGACACTTAACACCGGGGAGCTGTTTTTT	CASGTLNTGELFF
TRBD2	few	TRBV5-1	TRBJ2-3	TGCGCCAGCAGCTTGGACGGGACTAGCGGGGGGGCAGATACGCAGTATTTT	CASSLDGTSGGADTQYF
NA	NA	TRBV20-1	TRBJ2-4	TGCAGTGTAGGTTCGGGGACCATTCGAAACATTCAGTACTTC	CSVGSGTIRNIQYF
NA	NA	TRBV7-9	TRBJ2-5	TGTGCCAGCAGCTTAGCTTTTATCAGTGAAGAGACCCAGTACTTC	CASSLAFISEETQYF
NA	NA	TRBV30	TRBJ1-2	TGTGCCTGGAGCGCGAGCGTCAGGGGTAACTATGGCTACACCTTC	CAWSASVRGNYGYTF
TRBD2	many	TRBV20-1	TRBJ2-7	TGCAGTGCTCCCAGGGTAGCTAGCGGGGTAGACTACGAGCAGTACTTC	CSAPRVASGVDYEQYF
NA	NA	TRBV9	TRBJ2-6	TGTGCCAGCAGCGTCGGCGGCGCCCTCTCTGGGGCCAACGTCCTGACTTTC	CASSVGGALSGANVLTF
NA	once	TRBV5-4	TRBJ2-7	TGTGCCAGCAGCCCTTCCCGGGAGACGGCATCGTACGAGCAGTACTTC	CASSPSRETASYEQYF
TRBD2	few	TRBV6-2/TRBV6-3	TRBJ2-7	TGTGCCAGCAGGACGACTAGCGTCTACGAGCAGTACTTC	CASRTTSVYEQYF